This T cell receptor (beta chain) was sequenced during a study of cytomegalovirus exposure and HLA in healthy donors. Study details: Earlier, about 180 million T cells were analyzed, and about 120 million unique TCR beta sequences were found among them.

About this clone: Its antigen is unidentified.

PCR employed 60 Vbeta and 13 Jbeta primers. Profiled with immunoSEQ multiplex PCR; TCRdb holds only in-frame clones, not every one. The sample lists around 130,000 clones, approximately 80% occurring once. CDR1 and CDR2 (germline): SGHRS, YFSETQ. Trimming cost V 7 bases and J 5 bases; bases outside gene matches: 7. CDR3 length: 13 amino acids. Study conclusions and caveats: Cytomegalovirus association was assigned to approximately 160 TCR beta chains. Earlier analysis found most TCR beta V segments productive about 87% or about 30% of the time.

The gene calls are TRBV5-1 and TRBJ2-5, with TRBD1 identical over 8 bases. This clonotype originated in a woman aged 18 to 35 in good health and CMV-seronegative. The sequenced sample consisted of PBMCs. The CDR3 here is CASGQGARETQYF. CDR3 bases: TGCGCCAGCGGCCAGGGGGCTCGGGAGACCCAGTACTTC.